The 15 T cell receptor beta chains in this list originate from one sample, sequenced in a study of vaccination and CD4 T cells after COVID-19. Scientists ran DNA taken from cultured CD4+ T cells through the Oncomine TCR Beta short-read assay for sequencing. TCRdb reprocessed the PCR reads via MiXCR and lists one record per CDR3 protein. Seen here are some 11,000 distinct CDR3 sequences, around 77% observed once, and the top ten hold about a sixth. The sample's treatment: roughly 11-day PBMC culture with coronavirus spike peptide pools or control peptides (ViraFEST assay). Their antigen targets remain unknown. Sequencing input: CD4+ T cells from blood, cultured in vitro. These receptors all stem from a human donor who had recovered from COVID-19.

This chain uses TRBV6-5 with TRBJ1-5; D gene ambiguous. This CDR3 is built from 13 residues. Germline CDR1 reads MNHEY; CDR2 reads SVGAGI. With 2 bases removed from V and 6 bases from J, the gap between germline ends came to 8 bases. The CDR3 DNA reads TGTGCCAGCAGTTACGGGTCGGCTCAGCCCCAGCATTTT. Translation: CASSYGSAQPQHF.

This clonotype appeared a few times. The gene calls are TRBV24-1 and TRBJ1-2; TRBD1 might be the D (5 bases). The V and J ends lost 3 bases and 0 bases respectively, with 10 bases between them. Germline assignment: CDR1 KGHDR and CDR2 SFDVKD. The CDR3 covers 15 residues. The CDR3 nucleotides are TGTGCCACCAGTGATCCTAGACAGTCTAACTATGGCTACACCTTC. It yields the protein CATSDPRQSNYGYTF.

The chain carries TRBV28 and TRBJ1-5, with 7 bases that match TRBD1. CDR3 length: 13 residues. The J segment lost 6 bases and the V segment lost 7 bases, leaving 6 bases of the junction unmatched. Germline CDR1 MDHEN, CDR2 SYDVKM. CDR3 region: CASTLQGPQPQHF. DNA of the CDR3: TGTGCCAGCACCCTACAGGGGCCTCAGCCCCAGCATTTT.

The genes are TRBV30 and TRBJ2-3; the D gene could be TRBD1 or TRBD2 (5 bases each). V gave up 0 bases and J gave up 1 base, with 5 bases separating them. CDR1 GTSNPN and CDR2 SVGIG come from the germline V gene (reference sequence). The CDR3 runs to 13 residues. DNA for the CDR3: TGTGCCTGGAGTGTGGGGGGCACAGATACGCAGTATTTT. Its protein is CAWSVGGTDTQYF.

This chain uses TRBV2 with TRBJ1-5; D gene ambiguous. The germline CDR1 and CDR2 sequences are SNHLY and FYNNEI. V was pared by 1 base and J by 3 bases, with 10 bases between. The CDR3 is 15 amino acids. CDR3 sequence: CASSEGRTDNQPQHF. CDR3 coding DNA: TGTGCCAGCAGTGAAGGTCGGACGGACAATCAGCCCCAGCATTTT.

The genes are TRBV20-1 and TRBJ2-3, with 12 bases matching TRBD2. This CDR3 contains 14 residues. Germline CDR1 is DFQATT and CDR2 is SNEGSKA (reference sequence). CDR3 sequence (DNA): TGCCAAACCACTAGCGGGAGGACCACAGATACGCAGTATTTT. Residues: CQTTSGRTTDTQYF.

V usage is TRBV7-9 and J usage is TRBJ2-1; 8 nucleotides line up with TRBD1. The germline V gene encodes CDR1 SEHNR and CDR2 FQNEAQ (reference sequence). The ends lost 3 bases at V and 3 bases at J; junction bases unmatched: 4. The CDR3 consists of 15 residues. The CDR3 here is CASSFVDRGYNEQFF. The CDR3 nucleotides read TGTGCCAGCAGCTTTGTAGACAGGGGCTACAATGAGCAGTTCTTC.

The chain couples TRBV19 to TRBJ1-1, with TRBD1 as a possible D gene (5 bases). Germline V CDR1 and CDR2: LNHDA, SQIVND (reference sequence). The CDR3 contains 16 residues. V dropped 0 bases and J dropped 4 bases, with 15 bases sitting between them. The CDR3 sequence: CASSIEAQGTTTEAFF. Written as DNA, the CDR3 is TGTGCCAGTAGTATAGAGGCCCAGGGTACTACCACTGAAGCTTTCTTT.

The V call is TRBV15, the J call TRBJ2-3; D not resolved. The CDR3 runs to 12 residues. Germline V gene lookup returns CDR1 LNHNV and CDR2 YYDKDF (reference sequence). Trimming stripped 3 bases from V and 5 bases from J, with 6 bases between. The CDR3 nucleotides read TGTGCCACCAGCAGGAACGAAGATACGCAGTATTTT. Amino acids: CATSRNEDTQYF. The entire variable domain, with the rest obtained from reference TRBV15 and TRBJ2-3, is as follows: DAMVIQNPRYQVTQFGKPVTLSCSQTLNHNVMYWYQQKSSQAPKLLFHYYDKDFNNEADTPDNFQSRRPNTSFCFLDIRSPGLGDTAMYLCATSRNEDTQYFGPGTRLTVL.

The chain recombines TRBV6-2 or TRBV6-3 with TRBJ2-5; perhaps TRBD2 as D (5 bases). This CDR3 spans 16 amino acids. Between the trimmed V and J ends, which lost 6 bases and 0 bases, there was a span of 17 bases. Germline CDR1 MNHEY, CDR2 SVGEGT. The CDR3 reads CASSHGVVAYQETQYF. DNA of the CDR3: TGTGCCAGCAGCCACGGGGTAGTGGCGTACCAAGAGACCCAGTACTTC.

This clonotype turned up a few times. V gene TRBV20-1 combines with J gene TRBJ1-5, with a weak D call TRBD1 (5 bases). Germline-derived CDR1 and CDR2 are DFQATT and SNEGSKA (reference sequence). The CDR3 extends over 13 amino acids. Deletions cut 5 bases from V and 4 bases from J, with 12 bases between. The CDR3 loop is CSAPAGGNQPQHF. The CDR3 DNA sequence: TGCAGTGCTCCAGCGGGGGGGAATCAGCCCCAGCATTTT.

This sequence joins TRBV6-1 and TRBJ2-3, with TRBD2 matching 10 bases. In germline, CDR1 is MNHNS, CDR2 SASEGT. This CDR3 contains 16 residues. The V gene end was trimmed by 6 bases and the J gene end by 4 bases; junction bases not matched to a gene: 10. CDR3: CASSLDTLAGADTQYF. The CDR3 bases are TGTGCCAGCAGCCTCGATACGCTAGCGGGAGCAGATACGCAGTATTTT.

The table lists this clonotype with a few counts. V is TRBV27 and J is TRBJ1-5; D gene unclear. Trimming removed 8 bases from V and 7 bases from J, with 15 bases in between. This CDR3 has 13 amino acids. CDR1 and CDR2 from the germline V gene are MNHEY and SMNVEV (reference sequence). CDR3 bases: TGTGCCAGCCGATCCCTGCTCGGGCAGCCCCAGCATTTT. Encoded protein: CASRSLLGQPQHF.

The rearrangement uses TRBV20-1 and TRBJ2-2; D ambiguous. Trimming left V 0 bases short and J 3 bases short, with 2 bases between. The CDR3 sequence is 12 residues long. Germline CDR1 reads DFQATT; CDR2 reads SNEGSKA (reference sequence). CDR3 in DNA: TGCAGTGCTAGAGATCACACCGGGGAGCTGTTTTTT. Amino acids: CSARDHTGELFF.

The chain uses TRBV7-2 and TRBJ1-5; tentatively, D is TRBD1 (5 bases). V was shortened by 2 bases and J by 6 bases, with 8 bases between the two germline ends. This CDR3 contains 13 residues. The germline V gene encodes CDR1 SGHTA and CDR2 FQGNSA. The CDR3 bases are TGTGCCAGCAGCTTAATGAGGGGTCAGCCCCAGCATTTT. Amino acid sequence: CASSLMRGQPQHF.